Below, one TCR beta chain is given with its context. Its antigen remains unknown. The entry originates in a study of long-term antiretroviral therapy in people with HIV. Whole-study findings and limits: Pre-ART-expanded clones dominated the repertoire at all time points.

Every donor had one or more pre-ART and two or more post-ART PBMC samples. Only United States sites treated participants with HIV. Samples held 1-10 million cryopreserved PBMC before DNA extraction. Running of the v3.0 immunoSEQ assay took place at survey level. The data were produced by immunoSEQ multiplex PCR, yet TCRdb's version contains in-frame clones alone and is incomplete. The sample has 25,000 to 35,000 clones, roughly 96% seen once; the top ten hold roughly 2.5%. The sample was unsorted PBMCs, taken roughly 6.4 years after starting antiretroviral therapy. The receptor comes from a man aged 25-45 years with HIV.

The CDR3 region is CASSYSGQGNSPLHF. The CDR3 nucleotides read TGTGCCAGCAGTTACTCCGGACAGGGCAATTCACCCCTCCACTTT. The chain recombines TRBV6-6 with TRBJ1-6, with TRBD1 identical over 8 bases. The germline V gene encodes CDR1 MNHNY and CDR2 SVGAGI (reference sequence). The CDR3 contains 15 residues. The V gene end was trimmed by 0 bases and the J gene end by 7 bases; junction bases not matched to a gene: 2.